The rows below give T cell receptor beta chains drawn from one sample of a study of response to subunit inactivated influenza vaccine. Using its own MiXCR run on the RT-PCR reads, TCRdb lists one record per CDR3 protein. This repertoire shows about 150,000 distinct CDR3 sequences, 9.5% to 12% found once; its top ten account for around 35%. Material: CD8+ T cells sorted from PBMCs, obtained less than 30 months after vaccination. The source of these receptors is a man aged 50-75 years who received an inactivated influenza vaccine. CDR3s include the opening cysteine and the closing phenylalanine or tryptophan. The order of the fields is V gene, D gene, J gene, clone size, CDR3 protein, CDR3 DNA. A D gene is named only where the DNA matches it firmly. Size is stated for part of the rows, as once, few or many counts, or as a class when the clone is expanded.

TRBV6-1,TRBD1,TRBJ1-3,few,CASRLRTGTGNTIYF,TGTGCCAGCAGGCTGAGGACAGGGACTGGAAACACCATATATTTT
TRBV6-5,-,TRBJ1-1,few,CASSSRRQAFF,TGTGCCAGCAGCTCCCGTAGGCAAGCTTTCTTT
TRBV30,TRBD1,TRBJ1-5,few,CASSTGTNQPQHF,TGTGCCTCGTCGACAGGGACCAATCAGCCCCAGCATTTT
TRBV6-1,-,TRBJ2-7,-,CASSVTSYEQYF,TGTGCCAGCAGTGTAACCTCCTACGAGCAGTACTTC
TRBV2,TRBD1,TRBJ1-1,few,CASKVGTGGTEAFF,TGTGCCAGCAAGGTGGGGACAGGTGGGACTGAAGCTTTCTTT
TRBV6-2/TRBV6-3,TRBD1,TRBJ2-3,many,CASSYSKLPDRGQLKGVVQYF,TGTGCCAGCAGTTACTCGAAGCTCCCAGATAGGGGACAGTTAAAGGGGGTTGTGCAGTATTTT
TRBV29-1,-,TRBJ2-2,few,CSVDVQGLTGELFF,TGCAGCGTTGATGTACAGGGACTCACCGGGGAGCTGTTTTTT
TRBV6-1,TRBD2,TRBJ2-3,-,CASSSGTSGTDTQYF,TGTGCCAGCAGCTCCGGGACTAGCGGCACAGATACGCAGTATTTT
TRBV5-1,-,TRBJ2-2,-,CASSLEGQGGTGELFF,TGCGCCAGCAGCTTGGAGGGGCAGGGCGGCACCGGGGAGCTGTTTTTT
TRBV10-2,TRBD1,TRBJ1-5,few,CASSESYRGWTGSSNQPQHF,TGCGCCAGCAGTGAGTCCTACCGGGGGTGGACAGGGTCTAGCAATCAGCCCCAGCATTTT
TRBV5-1,-,TRBJ2-2,few,CASSFGASNTGELFF,TGCGCCAGCAGCTTCGGGGCTTCGAACACCGGGGAGCTGTTTTTT
TRBV18,-,TRBJ1-1,-,CASSTRGTLRAEAFF,TGTGCCAGCTCAACGCGTGGGACCCTTCGGGCTGAAGCTTTCTTT
TRBV11-2,-,TRBJ2-2,many,CASSLVITNTGELFF,TGTGCCAGCAGCTTAGTTATAACGAACACCGGGGAGCTGTTTTTT
TRBV3-1,TRBD2,TRBJ2-1,few,CASSGREGLNEQFF,TGTGCCAGCAGTGGTCGGGAGGGCCTTAATGAGCAGTTCTTC
TRBV5-1,-,TRBJ2-2,many,CASSAPGGTDTGELFF,TGCGCCAGCAGCGCCCCTGGCGGGACCGACACCGGGGAGCTGTTTTTT
TRBV6-1,-,TRBJ2-1,-,CASRGTTYNEQFF,TGTGCGAGCCGGGGGACGACCTACAATGAGCAGTTCTTC
TRBV12-3/TRBV12-4,-,TRBJ2-2,few,CASSFESSHTGELFF,TGTGCCAGCAGTTTTGAGTCCAGTCATACCGGGGAGCTGTTTTTT
TRBV28,-,TRBJ1-5,few,CASSLIYEGRGPVDQPQHF,TGTGCCAGCAGTTTAATATACGAAGGGAGAGGCCCTGTGGATCAGCCCCAGCATTTT
TRBV7-3,-,TRBJ2-3,-,CASSLCWLPGETEGTDTQYF,TGTGCCAGCAGCTTATGCTGGTTGCCAGGGGAAACCGAGGGCACAGATACGCAGTATTTT
TRBV7-9,-,TRBJ2-1,-,CASSLEGWEHEQFF,TGTGCCAGCAGCTTAGAGGGTTGGGAACATGAGCAGTTCTTC
TRBV7-6,-,TRBJ2-2,few,CASSRGQNTGELFF,TGTGCCAGCAGCCGTGGACAAAACACCGGGGAGCTGTTTTTT
TRBV20-1,-,TRBJ2-3,few,CSAFSSRSTDTQYF,TGCAGTGCTTTTTCTAGCAGAAGCACAGATACGCAGTATTTT
TRBV27,TRBD2,TRBJ2-1,few,CASSFAGGRYNEQFF,TGTGCCAGCAGTTTCGCGGGAGGGCGCTACAATGAGCAGTTCTTC
TRBV6-2/TRBV6-3,-,TRBJ2-2,many,CASSYAVTGELFF,TGTGCCAGCAGTTATGCGGTCACCGGGGAGCTGTTTTTT
TRBV11-2,-,TRBJ2-3,-,CASSRTGTLTDTQYF,TGTGCCAGCAGCCGTACCGGGACTCTTACAGATACGCAGTATTTT
TRBV25-1,-,TRBJ2-3,-,CASGDPQSTDTQYF,TGTGCCAGCGGGGACCCGCAATCCACAGATACGCAGTATTTT
TRBV6-5,-,TRBJ1-1,-,CASSFGASMEAFF,TGTGCCAGCAGTTTTGGGGCCAGCATGGAAGCTTTCTTT
TRBV6-6,-,TRBJ2-2,many,CASKQENAGELFF,TGTGCCAGCAAACAGGAGAACGCCGGGGAGCTGTTTTTT
TRBV5-1,-,TRBJ2-5,-,CASSPTDGAYQETQYF,TGCGCCAGCAGCCCGACGGATGGGGCTTACCAAGAGACCCAGTACTTC
TRBV27,TRBD2,TRBJ2-5,-,CASSLFALAGETQYF,TGTGCCAGCAGTTTATTCGCCTTAGCGGGAGAGACCCAGTACTTC
TRBV27,-,TRBJ2-7,-,CASSFRQDYEQYF,TGTGCCAGCAGTTTTCGGCAGGATTACGAGCAGTACTTC
TRBV3-1,-,TRBJ2-2,many,CASSQVNTGELFF,TGTGCCAGCAGCCAAGTTAACACCGGGGAGCTGTTTTTT
TRBV11-2,-,TRBJ1-1,-,CASSRAYEAFF,TGTGCCAGCAGCCGCGCATATGAAGCTTTCTTT
TRBV20-1,-,TRBJ2-1,few,CSARGGGASDSYNEQFF,TGCAGTGCTAGAGGCGGAGGAGCTAGCGACTCCTACAATGAGCAGTTCTTC
TRBV4-3,TRBD2,TRBJ2-1,many,CASSQDDSGNYNEQFF,TGCGCCAGCAGCCAAGATGATAGCGGGAACTACAATGAGCAGTTCTTC
TRBV28,-,TRBJ2-3,-,CASSLIQVTDTQYF,TGTGCCAGCAGTTTAATACAAGTCACAGATACGCAGTATTTT
TRBV7-8,-,TRBJ2-1,-,CASSPDFHEQFF,TGTGCCAGCAGCCCAGATTTCCATGAGCAGTTCTTC
TRBV7-2,-,TRBJ2-7,few,CASSLGGHYEQYF,TGTGCCAGCAGCTTAGGCGGACATTACGAGCAGTACTTC
TRBV5-5,-,TRBJ1-6,-,CASSLFEGSPLHF,TGTGCCAGCAGCTTGTTTGAGGGATCACCCCTCCACTTT
TRBV7-9,-,TRBJ2-4,-,CASSLALGQEAYF,TGTGCCAGCAGCTTAGCGCTCGGGCAGGAGGCGTACTTC
TRBV30,-,TRBJ1-3,-,CAWTRGREMKRNTIYF,TGTGCCTGGACTAGAGGCAGGGAGATGAAGAGAAACACCATATATTTT
TRBV4-1,-,TRBJ1-6,-,CASSQGRGGSPLHF,TGCGCCAGCAGCCAAGGACGAGGGGGTTCACCCCTCCACTTT
TRBV20-1,TRBD2,TRBJ2-3,-,CSAREGRFSGRPPTTDTQYF,TGCAGTGCTAGAGAAGGAAGGTTTAGCGGGAGGCCTCCCACCACAGATACGCAGTATTTT
TRBV20-1,TRBD2,TRBJ2-5,-,CSARDLAGGGQETQYF,TGCAGTGCTAGAGATCTAGCGGGAGGGGGTCAAGAGACCCAGTACTTC
TRBV9,-,TRBJ2-1,once,CASSAGTTGSTYNERFF,TGTGCCAGCAGCGCCGGCACAACAGGGTCGACCTACAATGAGCGGTTCTTC
TRBV25-1,-,TRBJ2-5,-,CASSASGPETQYF,TGTGCCAGCAGCGCGTCAGGCCCTGAGACCCAGTACTTC
TRBV5-6,-,TRBJ2-2,many,CASSLVVAGELFF,TGTGCCAGCAGCTTGGTTGTGGCCGGGGAGCTGTTTTTT